The TCR beta chain described here comes from a study of T cell changes during pregnancy in multiple sclerosis. Germline loops: CDR1 MNHNS, CDR2 SASEGT. CDR3 length: 15 amino acids. The V gene end was trimmed by 9 bases and the J gene end by 0 bases; junction bases not matched to a gene: 7. The table came from immunoSEQ multiplex PCR; TCRdb's copy has only in-frame clones and leaves some out. The data show about 96,000 clones, approximately 92% seen once. The gene calls are TRBV6-1 and TRBJ1-1; 10 bases line up with TRBD1. This TCR came from a female donor with multiple sclerosis, enrolled in a pregnancy study. Sequencing was performed on peripheral blood, taken in the first trimester of pregnancy. The CDR3 DNA follows: TGTGCCAGTACTGGACAGGGGGGAATGAACACTGAAGCTTTCTTT. Its translation is CASTGQGGMNTEAFF.